The next 13 T cell receptor beta chains were all read from a single sample in a study of T cell responses to AZD1222 COVID-19 vaccine. Only in-frame clones appear in the TCRdb table, and some are missing; sequencing was by immunoSEQ multiplex PCR. The profile covers about 170,000 clones, with around nine tenths appearing a single time and 1.5% to 2% taken by the ten largest. Here the sequenced sample was peripheral blood, taken on day 0 of AZD1222 vaccination. The receptors originated from an adult in good health.

J is TRBJ1-3 and V is TRBV4-2; 10 bases fit TRBD1. Trimming took 0 bases from V and 0 from J; bases not matched to a gene: 5. This CDR3 spans 18 amino acids. Germline-derived CDR1 and CDR2 are LGHNA and YNFKEQ. CDR3 DNA: TGTGCCAGCAGCCAAGAAGGGACAGGGGTTCGCTCTGGAAACACCATATATTTT. Protein sequence: CASSQEGTGVRSGNTIYF.

The V and J genes are TRBV5-8 and TRBJ1-5, with a tentative D call TRBD1 (6 bases). Germline CDR1 is SGHTS and CDR2 is YDEGEE. This CDR3 comprises 15 residues. V lost 5 bases to trimming and J lost 3 bases, with 15 bases between them. In DNA, the CDR3 is TGTGCCAGCAGTCCAAACACAGGGTACAATCAGCCCCAGCATTTT. Encoded protein: CASSPNTGYNQPQHF.

A few counts support this clone. The chain is built from TRBV7-6 and TRBJ2-7; 12 nucleotides line up with TRBD1. Germline CDR1 is SGHVS and CDR2 is FNYEAQ. CDR3 length equals 15 residues. V trimming: 3 bases; J trimming: 7 bases; junction bases outside the gene matches: 7. In DNA, the CDR3 is TGTGCCAGCAGCTTTACCGGGACAGGGGGCGCAGAGCAGTACTTC. It is translated as CASSFTGTGGAEQYF. Complete variable domain (other parts from reference TRBV7-6 and TRBJ2-7): GAGVSQSPRYKVTKRGQDVALRCDPISGHVSLYWYRQALGQGPEFLTYFNYEAQQDKSGLPNDRFSAERPEGSISTLTIQRTEQRDSAMYRCASSFTGTGGAEQYFGPGTRLTVT.

The chain uses TRBV3-1 (or the pseudogene TRBV3-2) and TRBJ2-2; possibly TRBD2 for D (7 bases). Trimming removed 0 bases at V and 4 bases at J, with 21 bases between. There are 19 residues in the CDR3. From germline, CDR1 is LGHDT and CDR2 YNNKEL (reference sequence). The CDR3 region is CASSQEVGGRQRVTGELFF. CDR3 coding DNA: TGTGCCAGCAGCCAAGAAGTCGGGGGGCGACAACGGGTCACCGGGGAGCTGTTTTTT.

This chain joins TRBV11-2 and TRBJ2-7; D may be TRBD2 (7 bases). The V end lost 0 bases, the J end lost 1 base, and 16 bases lay between the germline ends. Germline V gene data show CDR1 as SGHAT and CDR2 as FQNNGV. The CDR3 covers 17 residues. CDR3 region: CASSLEWAGEGSYEQYF. The CDR3, as DNA: TGTGCCAGCAGCTTAGAGTGGGCAGGGGAGGGATCCTACGAGCAGTACTTC.

The rearrangement uses TRBV7-2 and TRBJ1-1; D is perhaps TRBD1 (5 bases). Germline lookup yields CDR1 SGHTA and CDR2 FQGNSA. V lost 5 bases to trimming and J lost 0 bases, with 16 bases between them. This CDR3 has 16 residues. The CDR3 reads CASSPQGVNMNTEAFF. The CDR3 region has the DNA TGTGCCAGCAGCCCCCAAGGGGTGAACATGAACACTGAAGCTTTCTTT.

The chain joins TRBV19 to TRBJ1-1; no clear D gene. The V gene lost 0 bases and the J gene lost 13 bases, with 12 bases spanning the gap. Looked up from germline, CDR1 is LNHDA and CDR2 is SQIVND (reference sequence). This CDR3 has 12 amino acids. Written as DNA, the CDR3 is TGTGCCAGTAGTATAGAGCCGTCGCGATATTTCTTT. Amino acid sequence: CASSIEPSRYFF.

V gene TRBV7-2 combines with J gene TRBJ1-6; no definite D call. From germline, CDR1 is SGHTA and CDR2 FQGNSA. V was pared by 0 bases and J by 8 bases, with 5 bases between. This CDR3 region has 13 residues. CDR3 DNA sequence: TGTGCCAGCAGCTTAGCGCCGGATTCACCCCTCCACTTT. Translating gives CASSLAPDSPLHF.

This clone was seen more than once but under ten times. CDR3 nucleotide sequence: TGTGCCAGCTCTCTGACAGGGGGCTCCTACGAGCAGTACTTC. Translation: CASSLTGGSYEQYF. V is TRBV18 and J is TRBJ2-7; the match to TRBD1 covers 9 bases. After removal of 6 bases from V and 0 bases from J, the junction contained 3 bases not matched to a gene. The length of the CDR3 is 14 residues. Germline lookup yields CDR1 KGHSH and CDR2 LQKENI.

The V call is TRBV11-2, the J call TRBJ1-2; TRBD1 is a possible D gene (6 bases). Per germline, CDR1 SGHAT and CDR2 FQNNGV. Deletions cut 5 bases from V and 2 bases from J, with 9 bases between. The CDR3 is 13 amino acids. The CDR3 region has the DNA TGTGCCAGCAGCCAGGGGTTCAACTATGGCTACACCTTC. Translating gives CASSQGFNYGYTF.

This clone turned up a few times. The chain couples TRBV4-2 to TRBJ2-7; D gene ambiguous. Germline V gives CDR1 LGHNA, CDR2 YNFKEQ. Between the trimmed V and J ends, which lost 0 bases and 4 bases, there was a span of 16 bases. The CDR3 spans 16 residues. The CDR3 here is CASSQEYKTALYEQYF. The CDR3 DNA follows: TGTGCCAGCAGCCAAGAATACAAGACCGCCTTATACGAGCAGTACTTC.

This chain connects TRBV30 to TRBJ1-6; 8 bases line up with TRBD1. V shed 8 bases and J 10 bases; nucleotides not matched to a gene: 13. Germline CDR1 and CDR2: GTSNPN and SVGIG (reference sequence). The CDR3 spans 14 residues. CDR3 protein: CATTGALRISPLHF. CDR3 nucleotides: TGTGCCACGACAGGGGCCCTAAGGATCTCACCCCTCCACTTT.

The genes are TRBV7-8 and TRBJ2-1; 8 bases map to TRBD2. The CDR3 is 14 residues long. Germline loops: CDR1 SGHVS, CDR2 FQNEAQ. Trimming removed 2 bases from V and 9 bases from J; junction bases left unmatched: 6. CDR3 amino acids: CASSLLSGSFEQFF. CDR3 nucleotide sequence: TGTGCCAGCAGCTTACTGAGCGGGAGTTTTGAGCAGTTCTTC.